Listed below are T cell receptor beta chains from one sample, sequenced in a study of post-analysis software for immune sequencing data. TCRdb reanalysed the PCR reads using MiXCR and keeps one entry per CDR3 protein. Of almost 700,000 distinct CDR3 sequences in the sample, approximately 59% were seen once. Sequenced sample: blood. The receptors come from a girl aged 2 to 10 with multiple sclerosis. Both conserved end residues are part of each CDR3. D genes are given only for firm matches. Clone size appears in some rows only: once, few, many, or a class for an expanded clone.

clone_size: NA; v_call: TRBV7-2; j_call: TRBJ1-2; d_call: TRBD1; cdr3_aa: CASSQDRARGGYTF; cdr3_nt: TGTGCCAGCAGCCAGGACAGGGCGAGAGGGGGCTACACCTTC
clone_size: few; v_call: TRBV6-6; j_call: TRBJ2-4; d_call: NA; cdr3_aa: CASIPGRSVAKNIQYF; cdr3_nt: TGTGCCAGCATCCCGGGAAGGAGCGTTGCCAAAAACATTCAGTACTTC
clone_size: few; v_call: TRBV20-1; j_call: TRBJ2-7; d_call: TRBD2; cdr3_aa: CSASPPGLLAGAYEQYF; cdr3_nt: TGCAGTGCTAGCCCGCCGGGACTACTAGCGGGAGCTTACGAGCAGTACTTC
clone_size: NA; v_call: TRBV6-5; j_call: TRBJ2-1; d_call: TRBD2; cdr3_aa: CASSRGGHEQFF; cdr3_nt: TGTGCCAGCAGCCGCGGGGGACATGAGCAGTTCTTC
clone_size: NA; v_call: TRBV3-1; j_call: TRBJ2-7; d_call: TRBD2; cdr3_aa: CASSQVGTSSYEQYF; cdr3_nt: TGTGCCAGCAGCCAAGTCGGGACTAGCTCCTACGAGCAGTACTTC
clone_size: few; v_call: TRBV15; j_call: TRBJ2-5; d_call: NA; cdr3_aa: CATSRDQLETQYF; cdr3_nt: TGTGCCACCAGCAGAGATCAGTTGGAGACCCAGTACTTC
clone_size: few; v_call: TRBV13; j_call: TRBJ2-5; d_call: NA; cdr3_aa: CASSRVGAETQYF; cdr3_nt: TGTGCCAGCAGCCGAGTGGGGGCGGAGACCCAGTACTTC
clone_size: NA; v_call: TRBV7-3; j_call: TRBJ2-3; d_call: TRBD2; cdr3_aa: CASSLRGTSGLMGTDTQYF; cdr3_nt: TGTGCCAGCAGCTTAAGGGGGACTAGCGGGTTAATGGGCACAGATACGCAGTATTTT
clone_size: NA; v_call: TRBV7-9; j_call: TRBJ2-3; d_call: NA; cdr3_aa: CATYSGPTDTQYF; cdr3_nt: TGTGCCACTTATAGCGGACCCACAGATACGCAGTATTTT
clone_size: NA; v_call: TRBV5-5; j_call: TRBJ2-1; d_call: TRBD1; cdr3_aa: CASSWTGGFYNEQFF; cdr3_nt: TGTGCCAGCAGCTGGACAGGGGGGTTCTACAATGAGCAGTTCTTC
clone_size: NA; v_call: TRBV20-1; j_call: TRBJ2-5; d_call: TRBD2; cdr3_aa: CSAEPSPGLAGSEAQYF; cdr3_nt: TGCAGTGCTGAGCCCTCACCGGGACTAGCGGGATCGGAGGCCCAGTACTTC
clone_size: few; v_call: TRBV20-1; j_call: TRBJ2-1; d_call: NA; cdr3_aa: CSAREGGSSYNEQFF; cdr3_nt: TGCAGTGCTAGAGAAGGAGGTAGCTCCTACAATGAGCAGTTCTTC
clone_size: NA; v_call: TRBV30; j_call: TRBJ1-4; d_call: NA; cdr3_aa: CAWSVGGSTNEKLFF; cdr3_nt: TGTGCCTGGAGTGTAGGGGGTTCAACTAATGAAAAACTGTTTTTT
clone_size: few; v_call: TRBV10-3; j_call: TRBJ2-3; d_call: TRBD1; cdr3_aa: CASGLDRVADTQYF; cdr3_nt: TGTGCCAGCGGGCTCGACAGGGTAGCAGATACGCAGTATTTT
clone_size: once; v_call: TRBV28; j_call: TRBJ1-2; d_call: NA; cdr3_aa: CASSPPGMGYGYTF; cdr3_nt: TGTGCCAGCAGTCCCCCAGGGATGGGGTATGGCTACACCTTC
clone_size: NA; v_call: TRBV10-3; j_call: TRBJ2-2; d_call: TRBD2; cdr3_aa: CAIATSDTGELFF; cdr3_nt: TGTGCCATCGCGACTAGCGATACCGGGGAGCTGTTTTTT
clone_size: NA; v_call: TRBV10-3; j_call: TRBJ1-2; d_call: NA; cdr3_aa: CAISVRPNYGYTF; cdr3_nt: TGTGCCATCAGTGTGCGCCCTAACTATGGCTACACCTTC
clone_size: NA; v_call: TRBV6-2/TRBV6-3; j_call: TRBJ2-1; d_call: TRBD1; cdr3_aa: CASRPSDRGLGFF; cdr3_nt: TGTGCCAGCAGACCCTCGGACAGGGGCTTGGGGTTCTTC
clone_size: NA; v_call: TRBV15; j_call: TRBJ1-1; d_call: NA; cdr3_aa: CATSVHGAGGAFF; cdr3_nt: TGTGCCACCAGCGTCCACGGGGCGGGGGGCGCTTTCTTT
clone_size: once; v_call: TRBV7-6; j_call: TRBJ2-2; d_call: NA; cdr3_aa: CASRNNRDTGELFF; cdr3_nt: TGTGCCAGCAGGAATAACAGGGACACCGGGGAGCTGTTTTTT
clone_size: NA; v_call: TRBV20-1; j_call: TRBJ2-1; d_call: TRBD2; cdr3_aa: CSARDPKTSGRDYNEQFF; cdr3_nt: TGCAGTGCTAGAGATCCTAAGACTAGCGGGAGGGATTACAATGAGCAGTTCTTC
clone_size: many; v_call: TRBV19; j_call: TRBJ1-5; d_call: TRBD1; cdr3_aa: CASNPQGEQPQHF; cdr3_nt: TGTGCCAGCAATCCCCAGGGGGAGCAGCCCCAGCATTTT
clone_size: NA; v_call: TRBV20-1; j_call: TRBJ2-3; d_call: NA; cdr3_aa: CSARNAADTQYF; cdr3_nt: TGCAGTGCTAGAAACGCCGCAGATACGCAGTATTTT
clone_size: NA; v_call: TRBV4-1; j_call: TRBJ2-5; d_call: TRBD1; cdr3_aa: CASSQDPKGAETQYF; cdr3_nt: TGCGCCAGCAGCCAAGATCCAAAGGGGGCAGAGACCCAGTACTTC
clone_size: NA; v_call: TRBV2; j_call: TRBJ2-7; d_call: TRBD1; cdr3_aa: CASSIRGIGDEQYF; cdr3_nt: TGTGCCAGCTCAATCAGGGGGATTGGCGACGAGCAGTACTTC
clone_size: NA; v_call: TRBV4-1; j_call: TRBJ2-7; d_call: NA; cdr3_aa: CASSLSGPRPSYEQYF; cdr3_nt: TGCGCCAGCAGCCTTTCCGGGCCAAGGCCCTCCTACGAGCAGTACTTC
clone_size: few; v_call: TRBV3-1; j_call: TRBJ1-2; d_call: NA; cdr3_aa: CASSHPDSSNYGYTF; cdr3_nt: TGTGCCAGCAGCCATCCGGACTCCTCTAACTATGGCTACACCTTC
clone_size: few; v_call: TRBV20-1; j_call: TRBJ2-1; d_call: TRBD1; cdr3_aa: CSAQGADLLDDNEQFF; cdr3_nt: TGCAGTGCGCAGGGGGCAGATCTGCTAGACGACAATGAGCAGTTCTTC
clone_size: NA; v_call: TRBV6-5; j_call: TRBJ1-2; d_call: TRBD1; cdr3_aa: CASSQTGEYSYGYTF; cdr3_nt: TGTGCCAGCAGTCAGACAGGGGAATACAGCTATGGCTACACCTTC
clone_size: NA; v_call: TRBV20-1; j_call: TRBJ2-1; d_call: NA; cdr3_aa: CSASWEEQFF; cdr3_nt: TGCAGTGCTAGCTGGGAGGAGCAGTTCTTC
clone_size: NA; v_call: TRBV5-1; j_call: TRBJ1-2; d_call: TRBD1; cdr3_aa: CASSTTTGGGGYTF; cdr3_nt: TGCGCCAGCAGCACCACGACAGGGGGTGGAGGCTACACCTTC
clone_size: NA; v_call: TRBV29-1; j_call: TRBJ2-3; d_call: TRBD1; cdr3_aa: CSAGQDTQYF; cdr3_nt: TGCAGCGCGGGACAGGATACGCAGTATTTT
clone_size: few; v_call: TRBV6-5; j_call: TRBJ1-1; d_call: NA; cdr3_aa: CASTDPSTYTEAFF; cdr3_nt: TGTGCCAGCACCGACCCCTCTACTTACACTGAAGCTTTCTTT
clone_size: few; v_call: TRBV20-1; j_call: TRBJ2-7; d_call: TRBD1; cdr3_aa: CSATRTGRTYEQYF; cdr3_nt: TGCAGTGCTACCAGGACAGGGCGTACCTACGAGCAGTACTTC
clone_size: NA; v_call: TRBV29-1; j_call: TRBJ2-3; d_call: TRBD1; cdr3_aa: CSGRQGVTDTQYF; cdr3_nt: TGCAGCGGGAGACAGGGGGTTACAGATACGCAGTATTTT
clone_size: NA; v_call: TRBV7-8; j_call: TRBJ2-5; d_call: TRBD2; cdr3_aa: CASSPGTSGTSYQETQYF; cdr3_nt: TGTGCCAGCAGCCCGGGGACTAGCGGAACTTCATACCAAGAGACCCAGTACTTC
clone_size: few; v_call: TRBV9; j_call: TRBJ1-2; d_call: NA; cdr3_aa: CASSVAVSYYGYTF; cdr3_nt: TGTGCCAGCAGCGTAGCAGTCAGTTACTATGGCTACACCTTC
clone_size: NA; v_call: TRBV30; j_call: TRBJ2-1; d_call: NA; cdr3_aa: CAWSVGRYNEQFF; cdr3_nt: TGTGCCTGGAGTGTAGGTAGATACAATGAGCAGTTCTTC
clone_size: NA; v_call: TRBV7-2; j_call: TRBJ2-7; d_call: TRBD2; cdr3_aa: CASSFVAGAYEQYF; cdr3_nt: TGTGCCAGCAGCTTTGTAGCGGGGGCCTACGAGCAGTACTTC
clone_size: few; v_call: TRBV29-1; j_call: TRBJ2-1; d_call: NA; cdr3_aa: CSVGSYNEQFF; cdr3_nt: TGCAGCGTTGGCTCCTACAATGAGCAGTTCTTC
clone_size: few; v_call: TRBV5-1; j_call: TRBJ2-1; d_call: TRBD2; cdr3_aa: CASSKLAGGNIEQFF; cdr3_nt: TGCGCCAGCAGCAAACTAGCGGGGGGGAATATTGAGCAGTTCTTC
clone_size: NA; v_call: TRBV11-2; j_call: TRBJ2-1; d_call: NA; cdr3_aa: CASSSLRGRNNNEQFF; cdr3_nt: TGTGCCAGCAGCTCCCTCAGGGGCAGAAACAACAATGAGCAGTTCTTC
clone_size: few; v_call: TRBV7-8; j_call: TRBJ2-3; d_call: NA; cdr3_aa: CASSPLSQSTDTQYF; cdr3_nt: TGTGCCAGCAGCCCACTTTCCCAGAGCACAGATACGCAGTATTTT
clone_size: NA; v_call: TRBV20-1; j_call: TRBJ2-1; d_call: TRBD2; cdr3_aa: CSATQMTSGRAPNEQFF; cdr3_nt: TGCAGTGCTACCCAGATGACTAGCGGGAGGGCCCCAAATGAGCAGTTCTTC
clone_size: few; v_call: TRBV12-3/TRBV12-4; j_call: TRBJ1-5; d_call: TRBD1; cdr3_aa: CASSPAGGRQPQHF; cdr3_nt: TGTGCCAGCAGTCCGGCAGGGGGCCGTCAGCCCCAGCATTTT
clone_size: NA; v_call: TRBV12-3/TRBV12-4; j_call: TRBJ1-2; d_call: NA; cdr3_aa: CASSFQGRNGYTF; cdr3_nt: TGTGCCAGCAGCTTCCAAGGAAGGAATGGCTACACCTTC
clone_size: NA; v_call: TRBV2; j_call: TRBJ2-3; d_call: TRBD1; cdr3_aa: CASRGTGEADTQYF; cdr3_nt: TGTGCCAGCAGAGGGACAGGGGAAGCAGATACGCAGTATTTT
clone_size: NA; v_call: TRBV6-2/TRBV6-3; j_call: TRBJ2-1; d_call: TRBD2; cdr3_aa: CASSEASGDNEQFF; cdr3_nt: TGTGCCAGCAGTGAGGCTAGCGGGGACAATGAGCAGTTCTTC
clone_size: NA; v_call: TRBV6-9; j_call: TRBJ1-2; d_call: NA; cdr3_aa: CAPRVDGYTF; cdr3_nt: TGTGCCCCCCGTGTCGATGGCTACACCTTC
clone_size: NA; v_call: TRBV29-1; j_call: TRBJ2-1; d_call: TRBD2; cdr3_aa: CSVEDRREGIYNEQFF; cdr3_nt: TGCAGCGTTGAAGATAGGCGGGAGGGCATCTACAATGAGCAGTTCTTC
clone_size: NA; v_call: TRBV7-3; j_call: TRBJ2-5; d_call: NA; cdr3_aa: CASSLEGGREETQYF; cdr3_nt: TGTGCCAGCAGCTTAGAAGGGGGTAGGGAAGAGACCCAGTACTTC
clone_size: NA; v_call: TRBV29-1; j_call: TRBJ1-1; d_call: TRBD1; cdr3_aa: CSVDRGRSIPGEAFF; cdr3_nt: TGCAGCGTCGACAGGGGGCGCAGTATCCCGGGTGAAGCTTTCTTT
clone_size: NA; v_call: TRBV6-6; j_call: TRBJ1-2; d_call: NA; cdr3_aa: CASSYRAWGYTF; cdr3_nt: TGTGCCAGCAGTTACAGGGCCTGGGGCTACACCTTC
clone_size: few; v_call: TRBV7-9; j_call: TRBJ2-7; d_call: NA; cdr3_aa: CASSYSPSYEQYF; cdr3_nt: TGTGCCAGCAGTTACTCACCCTCCTACGAGCAGTACTTC
clone_size: few; v_call: TRBV4-2; j_call: TRBJ2-2; d_call: TRBD2; cdr3_aa: CASSLSGASDGELFF; cdr3_nt: TGTGCCAGCAGCCTTAGCGGGGCCTCCGACGGGGAGCTGTTTTTT